This passage covers 19 T cell receptor beta chains from one sample sequenced in a study of shared clonotypes between healthy human individuals. Measured with immunoSEQ multiplex PCR; TCRdb has only the in-frame clones, and not every one. The repertoire includes around 2.5 million clones, approximately 94% of them detected once, and 0.36% sits in the top ten. Material: naive CD4+ T cells from PBMCs. Indicated subset: CD45RA+ positively selected. The receptors here all came from a young man in good health. Some clones in this sample may be carry-over from other donors' samples.

The V call is TRBV7-6, the J call TRBJ2-7, with D perhaps matching TRBD1 (7 bases). Per germline, CDR1 SGHVS and CDR2 FNYEAQ. V lost 5 bases to trimming and J lost 0 bases, with 17 bases between them. The CDR3 totals 16 residues. The CDR3 DNA sequence: TGTGCCAGCAGCGCCCGTTGGCGGGACAGCTCCTACGAGCAGTACTTC. Protein product: CASSARWRDSSYEQYF.

This clone was detected once. The CDR3 DNA reads as TGCGCCAGCAGCTTTGGGACAGGGTCGGCTGAGCAGTTCTTC. It is translated as CASSFGTGSAEQFF. The chain employs TRBV5-1 and TRBJ2-1; 9 nucleotides line up with TRBD1. Germline assignment: CDR1 SGHRS and CDR2 YFSETQ. The CDR3 sequence is 14 residues long. Trimming cost V 2 bases and J 9 bases; bases outside gene matches: 6. The entire variable domain, with the rest obtained from reference TRBV5-1 and TRBJ2-1, is as follows: KAGVTQTPRYLIKTRGQQVTLSCSPISGHRSVSWYQQTPGQGLQFLFEYFSETQRNKGNFPGRFSGRQFSNSRSEMNVSTLELGDSALYLCASSFGTGSAEQFFGPGTRLTVL.

This clone was seen only once. J is TRBJ2-7 and V is TRBV28; 7 bases align to TRBD2. Germline CDR1 and CDR2: MDHEN and SYDVKM. The V and J ends lost 7 bases and 2 bases, in that order; junction bases with no gene match: 11. The CDR3 is made up of 15 amino acids. CDR3 nucleotide sequence: TGTGCCAGCATAAATAGCGGGCCCTCTCCCTACGAGCAGTACTTC. Residues: CASINSGPSPYEQYF.

On this clone: The sample holds other DNA sequences that translate to the same CDR3. CDR3 sequence (DNA): TGTGCCAGCAGTTCCTCTAACTATGGCTACACCTTC. As protein: CASSSSNYGYTF. The rearrangement uses TRBV28 and TRBJ1-2; D is unresolved. This CDR3 is 12 amino acids long. Looked up from germline, CDR1 is MDHEN and CDR2 is SYDVKM. The V end lost 4 bases, the J end lost 0 bases, and 3 bases lay between the germline ends.

The rearrangement links TRBV6-1 to TRBJ1-1, with D possibly TRBD1 on 6 matching bases. The germline gives CDR1 MNHNS, CDR2 SASEGT. The CDR3 extends over 13 amino acids. Trimming shortened V by 8 bases and J by 3 bases, and 13 bases separated the two germline ends. The CDR3 region has the DNA TGTGCCAGCTACAGGGCCGGGGACACTGAAGCTTTCTTT. Its translation: CASYRAGDTEAFF.

This clone was seen only a few times. The genes are TRBV7-9 and TRBJ1-2, with no clear D. Deletions cut 0 bases from V and 8 bases from J, with 13 bases between. This CDR3 region has 14 residues. Germline CDR1 and CDR2: SEHNR and FQNEAQ (reference sequence). As DNA, the CDR3 is TGTGCCAGCAGCTTAGCCCAACAGATAGACGGCTACACCTTC. Its translation is CASSLAQQIDGYTF.

The rearrangement links TRBV28 to TRBJ2-3, with 9 bases identical to TRBD2. Germline V gene lookup returns CDR1 MDHEN and CDR2 SYDVKM. The CDR3 loop spans 16 amino acids. With V trimmed by 6 bases and J by 6 bases, 13 bases remained unmatched. The CDR3 region has the DNA TGTGCCAGCAGCTCCCGGTTAGCGGGAGTTGGGGATACGCAGTATTTT. Translated, it gives CASSSRLAGVGDTQYF.

CDR3 nucleotide sequence: TGCGCCAGCGCGGACAACGCGAACACCGGGGAGCTGTTTTTT. Amino acids: CASADNANTGELFF. The chain couples TRBV5-1 to TRBJ2-2; tentatively, D is TRBD1 (5 bases). With 7 bases removed from V and 0 bases from J, the gap between germline ends came to 10 bases. CDR1 is SGHRS, CDR2 YFSETQ, per germline. CDR3 length: 14 residues.

Comments on this clone: Other DNA sequences in the sample encode the same CDR3. The chain couples TRBV5-4 to TRBJ2-7; TRBD2 might be the D (11 bases). CDR1 is SGHNT and CDR2 is YYREEE in the germline V gene (reference sequence). The CDR3 runs 15 residues. The ends were cut back, 7 bases at V and 10 bases at J, with 27 bases in the middle. The CDR3 DNA sequence: TGTGCCAGCCGGCCTGTAGCGGGAGGGACAGGGGAACAGTACTTC. It codes for CASRPVAGGTGEQYF.

V usage is TRBV5-6 and J usage is TRBJ2-2; D possibly corresponds to TRBD2 (7 bases). V was clipped by 2 bases and J by 7 bases, with 12 bases between them. Germline lookup yields CDR1 SGHDT and CDR2 YYEEEE. The CDR3 is 14 residues long. CDR3 sequence reads: CASSFGGQGGELFF. The CDR3 bases are TGTGCCAGCAGCTTCGGGGGGCAAGGCGGGGAGCTGTTTTTT.

The chain recombines TRBV5-1 with TRBJ1-5; D unresolved. Germline CDR1 is SGHRS and CDR2 is YFSETQ. Deletions cut 5 bases from V and 5 bases from J, with 11 bases between. CDR3 length: 13 residues. CDR3 in DNA: TGCGCCAGCAGGGCGTTTACGGATCAGCCCCAGCATTTT. Translating gives CASRAFTDQPQHF.

The gene calls are TRBV6-1 and TRBJ2-3, with TRBD1 identical over 7 bases. V shed 6 bases and J 4 bases; nucleotides not matched to a gene: 4. The CDR3 extends over 13 amino acids. Germline values: CDR1 MNHNS, CDR2 SASEGT. CDR3 in amino acids: CASRHGTADTQYF. The DNA of the CDR3 is TGTGCCAGCAGGCATGGGACAGCAGATACGCAGTATTTT.

The rearrangement links TRBV9 to TRBJ2-2; 13 bases align to TRBD2. CDR1 and CDR2 from the germline V gene are SGDLS and YYNGEE. The length of the CDR3 is 15 residues. V was clipped by 3 bases and J by 8 bases; unmatched bases: 4. The CDR3 nucleotides are TGTGCCAGCAGCGCACGGACTAGCGGGAGAGGGGAGCTGTTTTTT. As protein: CASSARTSGRGELFF.

V gene TRBV20-1 combines with J gene TRBJ2-1; D is perhaps TRBD2 (6 bases). The germline V gene has CDR1 DFQATT and CDR2 SNEGSKA (reference sequence). The V end was cut by 6 bases, the J end by 9 bases, with 12 bases between. The CDR3 covers 11 residues. CDR3 residues: CSAPGDTEQFF. In nucleotides, the CDR3 is TGCAGTGCCCCGGGGGATACTGAGCAGTTCTTC.

The J gene is TRBJ1-2, the V gene TRBV5-4, with D tentatively TRBD1 (6 bases). The CDR3 is 15 amino acids. The germline V gene has CDR1 SGHNT and CDR2 YYREEE (reference sequence). The germline V and J ends were trimmed by 5 bases and 4 bases, with 18 bases remaining between them. CDR3 DNA: TGTGCCAGCAGAGAGACAGGTCAGACGCCCTATGGCTACACCTTC. This translates into CASRETGQTPYGYTF. The full variable domain, completed using reference TRBV5-4 and TRBJ1-2, is ETGVTQSPTHLIKTRGQQVTLRCSSQSGHNTVSWYQQALGQGPQFIFQYYREEENGRGNFPPRFSGLQFPNYSSELNVNALELDDSALYLCASRETGQTPYGYTFGSGTRLTVV.

This clone was recorded only once. The chain links TRBV5-1 to TRBJ2-5; possible D gene TRBD1, 6 bases. The last part of the DNA fits TRBJ2-7 better; the J call may be wrong. This CDR3 region has 16 residues. Per the germline V gene, CDR1 is SGHRS and CDR2 is YFSETQ. CDR3 region: CASSLASRGITYEQYF. The CDR3 DNA is TGCGCCAGCAGCTTGGCTTCCAGGGGTATCACCTACGAGCAGTACTTC.

The rearrangement links TRBV27 to TRBJ1-5, with D tentatively TRBD1 (6 bases). The CDR3 covers 15 residues. Per germline, CDR1 MNHEY and CDR2 SMNVEV (reference sequence). V shed 5 bases and J shed 5 bases, with 16 bases lying between them. The CDR3 sequence is CASSRSGGQDQPQHF. The CDR3 DNA sequence: TGTGCCAGCAGTCGCTCGGGGGGGCAGGATCAGCCCCAGCATTTT.

The V and J genes are TRBV28 and TRBJ2-3, with D possibly TRBD2 on 5 matching bases. Trimming left V 6 bases short and J 0 bases short, with 22 bases between. CDR1 and CDR2 (germline): MDHEN, SYDVKM. The length of the CDR3 is 18 residues. CDR3 sequence: CASSPWAVSGTSTDTQYF. CDR3 nucleotides: TGTGCCAGCAGCCCTTGGGCGGTAAGCGGCACTAGCACAGATACGCAGTATTTT.

This clone appeared once. This rearrangement joins TRBV5-1 to TRBJ2-1; 16 bases are a match to TRBD2. The CDR3 runs 16 residues. Germline V gene data show CDR1 as SGHRS and CDR2 as YFSETQ. Losses at the gene ends were 4 bases for V and 8 bases for J; bases not matched to a gene: 6. CDR3 DNA sequence: TGCGCCAGCAGCCCGGGACTAGCGGGAGGGGTGGATGAGCAGTTCTTC. Translating it yields CASSPGLAGGVDEQFF.